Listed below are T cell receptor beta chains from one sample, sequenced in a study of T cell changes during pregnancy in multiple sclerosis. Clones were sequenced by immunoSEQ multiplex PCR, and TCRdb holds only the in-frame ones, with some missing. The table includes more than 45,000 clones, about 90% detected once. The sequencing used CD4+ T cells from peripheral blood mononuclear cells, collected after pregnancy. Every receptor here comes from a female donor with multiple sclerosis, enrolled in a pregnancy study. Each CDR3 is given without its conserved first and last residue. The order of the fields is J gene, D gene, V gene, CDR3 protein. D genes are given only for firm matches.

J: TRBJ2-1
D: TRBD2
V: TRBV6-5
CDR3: ASSYGAGERNEQF

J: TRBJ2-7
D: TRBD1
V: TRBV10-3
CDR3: AITPGTGSLAEQY

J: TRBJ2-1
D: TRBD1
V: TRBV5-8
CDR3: ASSFRGRTGPEF

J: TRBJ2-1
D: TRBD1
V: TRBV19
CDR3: ASSTSDRGYYNEQF

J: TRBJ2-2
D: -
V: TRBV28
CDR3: ASSLGGFRELF

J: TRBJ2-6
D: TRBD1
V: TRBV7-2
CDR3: ASSDRAGANVLT

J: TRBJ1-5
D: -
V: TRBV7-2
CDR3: ASSPNGAATVQPQH

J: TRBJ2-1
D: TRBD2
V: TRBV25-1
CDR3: ASSELGGGGGEQF

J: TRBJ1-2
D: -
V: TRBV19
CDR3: ASSIDRLGYT

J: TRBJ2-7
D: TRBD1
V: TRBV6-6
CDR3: ASQIGGGQGAHEQY

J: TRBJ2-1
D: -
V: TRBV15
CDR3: ATSRDHSYNEQF

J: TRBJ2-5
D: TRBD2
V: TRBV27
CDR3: ASPGTSGRETQY

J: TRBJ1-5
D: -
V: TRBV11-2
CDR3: ASSPGGRQPQH

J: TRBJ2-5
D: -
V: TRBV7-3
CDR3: ASSLGWSSRETQY

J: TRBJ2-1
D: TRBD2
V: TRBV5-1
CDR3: ASSLVAGEGEQF

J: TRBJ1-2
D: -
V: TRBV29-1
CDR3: SVEIGGFYGYT

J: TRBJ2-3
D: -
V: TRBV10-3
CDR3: AISESVFQRTDTQY

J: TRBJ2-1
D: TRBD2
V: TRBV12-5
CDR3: ASGSSGKFTNEQF

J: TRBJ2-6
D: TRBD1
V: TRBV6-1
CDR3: ASSVRDRSTSGANVLT

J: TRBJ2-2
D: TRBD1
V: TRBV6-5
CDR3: ASSRTGPAGELF

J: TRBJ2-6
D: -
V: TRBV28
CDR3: ASSPHRLSGANVLT

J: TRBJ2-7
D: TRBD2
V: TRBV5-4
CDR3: ASSPEPGLAGLGQY

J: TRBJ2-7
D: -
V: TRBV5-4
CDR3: ASSQDKFSYEQY

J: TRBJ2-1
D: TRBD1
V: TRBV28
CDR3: ASSLRDSYNEQF

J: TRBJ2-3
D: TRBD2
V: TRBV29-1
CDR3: SGGLAATDTQY

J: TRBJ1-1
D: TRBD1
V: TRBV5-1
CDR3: ASSFGQGGEAF

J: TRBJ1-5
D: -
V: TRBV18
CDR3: ASSHDRDQPQH

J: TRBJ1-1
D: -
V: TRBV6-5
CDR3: ASRKAGTRNTEAF

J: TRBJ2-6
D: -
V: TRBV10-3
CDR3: AISGIGAYSGANVLT

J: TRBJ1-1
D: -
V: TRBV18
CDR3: ASSPGGVSMNTEAF

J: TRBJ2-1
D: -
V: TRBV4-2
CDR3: ASSQGEKKF

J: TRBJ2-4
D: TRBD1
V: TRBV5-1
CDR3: ASSRLGQGENIQY

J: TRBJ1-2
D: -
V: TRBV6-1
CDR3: ASRLYSDGGGD

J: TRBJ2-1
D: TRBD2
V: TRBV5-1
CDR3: ASSLAPGGRNEQF

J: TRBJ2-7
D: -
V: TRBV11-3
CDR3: ASEAGPYEQY

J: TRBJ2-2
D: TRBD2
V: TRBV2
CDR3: ASSPAGGRTGELF

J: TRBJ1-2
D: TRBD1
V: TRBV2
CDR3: ASSEEQGPRYGYT